This T cell receptor beta chain was identified in a study of T cell repertoires in cytomegalovirus infection. Study-wide background: Public TCR beta signatures indicated both CMV infection and matching HLA type.

This clonotype was observed at least ten times. Its antigen is unknown. TCRdb itself ran the reads through MiXCR, one entry per CDR3 protein. The table includes 300,000 to 400,000 distinct CDR3 sequences, more than 8% detected once. The V end was cut by 1 base, the J end by 0 bases, with 7 bases between. CDR1 is SGHTA, CDR2 FQGNSA, per germline. The CDR3 totals 14 residues. Regarding the study as a whole: Summed public TCR beta family frequency identified CMV carriers bearing the relevant HLA. Within the response measured ex vivo, HLA-C-restricted CMV-specific TCR beta clonotypes were dominant.

The J gene is TRBJ2-7, the V gene TRBV7-2; D gene unclear. The specimen sequenced was PBMCs. The receptor was isolated from a human donor in good health (CMV status not recorded). Some clones in this sample may be carry-over from other donors' samples. This chain's CDR3 is CASSLGDSSYEQYF. The CDR3 DNA is TGTGCCAGCAGCTTAGGAGATAGCTCCTACGAGCAGTACTTC. Supplemented by reference TRBV7-2 and TRBJ2-7, the full variable domain reads GAGVSQSPSNKVTEKGKDVELRCDPISGHTALYWYRQSLGQGLEFLIYFQGNSAPDKSGLPSDRFSAERTGGSVSTLTIQRTQQEDSAVYLCASSLGDSSYEQYFGPGTRLTVT.